This TCR beta chain was recorded in a study of cytomegalovirus exposure and HLA in healthy donors. Study summary: Genetic ancestry analysis placed more than 80% of the 400 or so donors that were genotyped in the Caucasian-associated cluster.

The CDR3 spans 15 residues. Trimming took 6 bases from V and 2 from J, leaving 14 bases between them. The germline V gene has CDR1 MDHEN and CDR2 SYDVKM. Overall study findings and caveats: One later analysis reportedly identified an Asian-associated ancestry cluster that showed fewer N-insertions than the roughly 720-donor mean.

PCR amplification relied on 60 Vbeta primers (plus 13 Jbeta primers). Clones were read by immunoSEQ multiplex PCR, and TCRdb kept only the in-frame ones, dropping some. The sample records 100,000 to 150,000 clones, approximately 68% being singletons. As to this clone: What it binds is not known.

This chain connects TRBV28 to TRBJ1-5; weak D call: TRBD1 (6 bases). The receptor's source is a man in his thirties or forties in good health and CMV-seropositive. The sample was PBMCs. The CDR3 sequence: CASSPRGLGNQPQHF. As DNA, the CDR3 is TGTGCCAGCAGCCCAAGGGGGTTGGGCAATCAGCCCCAGCATTTT.